Listed below are T cell receptor beta chains from one sample, sequenced in a study of PD-1 blockade in classical Hodgkin lymphoma. The table came from immunoSEQ multiplex PCR; TCRdb's copy has only in-frame clones and leaves some out. The sample includes 75,000 to 100,000 clones, roughly 88% of them seen just once. Sequencing used peripheral blood mononuclear cells (PBMCs), obtained at baseline. Receptors were obtained from a human donor with classical Hodgkin lymphoma. The CDR3 runs from the conserved cysteine through the conserved F or W. Fields, in order: J gene, clone size, D gene, V gene, CDR3 DNA, CDR3 protein. The D gene is left open where the match is weak. Rows may omit the clone size; those that give it use once, few, many or a size class.

j_gene: TRBJ1-2
abundance: .
d_gene: .
v_gene: TRBV5-5
CDR3nt: TGTGCCAGCAGCTTGGTAGGGGCTAACTATGGCTACACCTTC
CDR3aa: CASSLVGANYGYTF

j_gene: TRBJ2-7
abundance: .
d_gene: .
v_gene: TRBV5-1
CDR3nt: TGCGCCAGCGCGCGGATTCCGGGACCCATCTTTGAGCAGTACTTC
CDR3aa: CASARIPGPIFEQYF

j_gene: TRBJ1-1
abundance: .
d_gene: .
v_gene: TRBV5-1
CDR3nt: TGCGCCAGCAGCAGCACCGCGGGCCTAAACACTGAAGCTTTCTTT
CDR3aa: CASSSTAGLNTEAFF

j_gene: TRBJ2-5
abundance: .
d_gene: .
v_gene: TRBV30
CDR3nt: TGTGCCTGGAGTGGACTAGTTCGGGAGACCCAGTACTTC
CDR3aa: CAWSGLVRETQYF

j_gene: TRBJ2-2
abundance: .
d_gene: .
v_gene: TRBV7-8
CDR3nt: TGTGCCAGCAGCTTAGTGCAGAGGGAGCTGTTTTTT
CDR3aa: CASSLVQRELFF

j_gene: TRBJ2-1
abundance: .
d_gene: TRBD1
v_gene: TRBV9
CDR3nt: TGTGCCAGCAGCGGCGACAGGGCTGACAATGAGCAGTTCTTC
CDR3aa: CASSGDRADNEQFF

j_gene: TRBJ2-7
abundance: .
d_gene: TRBD2
v_gene: TRBV27
CDR3nt: TGTGCCAGCAGCCGAGGCGGGACTAGCGTCGGCGAGCAGTACTTC
CDR3aa: CASSRGGTSVGEQYF

j_gene: TRBJ2-1
abundance: .
d_gene: .
v_gene: TRBV10-3
CDR3nt: TGTGCCATCGGGCAGTCGGCATATGAGCAGTTCTTC
CDR3aa: CAIGQSAYEQFF

j_gene: TRBJ2-1
abundance: .
d_gene: TRBD2
v_gene: TRBV10-3
CDR3nt: TGTGCCATCAGTGATTCGGGACTAGCGGGACGCGGCCATGAGCAGTTCTTC
CDR3aa: CAISDSGLAGRGHEQFF

j_gene: TRBJ2-3
abundance: .
d_gene: .
v_gene: TRBV7-2
CDR3nt: TGTGCCAGCAGCTTAGAAGTCCCAGATACGCAGTATTTT
CDR3aa: CASSLEVPDTQYF

j_gene: TRBJ2-1
abundance: .
d_gene: TRBD2
v_gene: TRBV7-2
CDR3nt: TGTGCCAGCAGCTTAGATAGCGGGAGGACCTACAATGAGCAGTTCTTC
CDR3aa: CASSLDSGRTYNEQFF

j_gene: TRBJ2-1
abundance: .
d_gene: TRBD2
v_gene: TRBV7-9
CDR3nt: TGTGCCAGCAGCTTAGCGAGACAGCGGGAGGGGATTGAGCAGTTCTTC
CDR3aa: CASSLARQREGIEQFF

j_gene: TRBJ2-2
abundance: .
d_gene: TRBD2
v_gene: TRBV19
CDR3nt: TGTGCCAGTAGTAGAGAAGCGGGAATTGTGTACGGGGAGCTGTTTTTT
CDR3aa: CASSREAGIVYGELFF

j_gene: TRBJ1-1
abundance: .
d_gene: .
v_gene: TRBV6-5
CDR3nt: TGTGCCAGCGGAGGGGCTCCTGAAGCTTTCTTT
CDR3aa: CASGGAPEAFF

j_gene: TRBJ1-5
abundance: .
d_gene: TRBD1
v_gene: TRBV18
CDR3nt: TGTGCCAGCTCTCGGGACAGGGGCGATCAGCCCCAGCATTTT
CDR3aa: CASSRDRGDQPQHF

j_gene: TRBJ1-5
abundance: .
d_gene: .
v_gene: TRBV6-6
CDR3nt: TGTGCCAGCAGTTACGCTGGTGGTGATCAGCCCCAGCATTTT
CDR3aa: CASSYAGGDQPQHF

j_gene: TRBJ2-2
abundance: .
d_gene: .
v_gene: TRBV7-9
CDR3nt: TGTGCCAGCAGCTCCTCCTGGGACACCGGGGAGCTGTTTTTT
CDR3aa: CASSSSWDTGELFF

j_gene: TRBJ1-5
abundance: .
d_gene: .
v_gene: TRBV28
CDR3nt: TGTGCCAGCAGGGACGGGGGGCAGCCCCAGCATTTT
CDR3aa: CASRDGGQPQHF

j_gene: TRBJ2-3
abundance: many
d_gene: .
v_gene: TRBV19
CDR3nt: TGTGCCAGTAGTACCGGACTCAATACGGATACGCAGTATTTT
CDR3aa: CASSTGLNTDTQYF

j_gene: TRBJ1-5
abundance: .
d_gene: .
v_gene: TRBV19
CDR3nt: TGTGCCAGTAGTCCCCGCCGTGGGGGTAGCAATCAGCCCCAGCATTTT
CDR3aa: CASSPRRGGSNQPQHF

j_gene: TRBJ2-5
abundance: .
d_gene: TRBD2
v_gene: TRBV2
CDR3nt: TGTGCCAGCTCTCAGACTAGCGGGAGGGAAGAGACCCAGTACTTC
CDR3aa: CASSQTSGREETQYF

j_gene: TRBJ2-1
abundance: .
d_gene: TRBD2
v_gene: TRBV5-1
CDR3nt: TGCGCCAGCAGAACCAGCGGGAATTACAATGAGCAGTTCTTC
CDR3aa: CASRTSGNYNEQFF

j_gene: TRBJ2-2
abundance: .
d_gene: .
v_gene: TRBV14
CDR3nt: TGTGCCAGCAGCCAAGCGGTTGCCGGGGAGCTGTTTTTT
CDR3aa: CASSQAVAGELFF

j_gene: TRBJ1-1
abundance: .
d_gene: .
v_gene: TRBV28
CDR3nt: TGTGCCAGCAGACCCCCCGGGACGGGCCCCCGTGGGGCTTTCTTT
CDR3aa: CASRPPGTGPRGAFF

j_gene: TRBJ2-4
abundance: .
d_gene: .
v_gene: TRBV21-1
CDR3nt: TGTGCCAGCAGCAATGTCATCGGAGCCAAAAACATTCAGTACTTC
CDR3aa: CASSNVIGAKNIQYF

j_gene: TRBJ2-5
abundance: .
d_gene: TRBD1
v_gene: TRBV10-3
CDR3nt: TGTGCCATCAGTTTGTCAGGGGGCGAAGAGACCCAGTACTTC
CDR3aa: CAISLSGGEETQYF

j_gene: TRBJ2-4
abundance: .
d_gene: TRBD2
v_gene: TRBV6-5
CDR3nt: TGTGCCAGCAGTTACCGAACGGCGGGAGGCCACATTCAGTACTTC
CDR3aa: CASSYRTAGGHIQYF

j_gene: TRBJ1-1
abundance: .
d_gene: .
v_gene: TRBV27
CDR3nt: TGTGCCAGCAGTTTAGGGGGATGGACTGAAGCTTTCTTT
CDR3aa: CASSLGGWTEAFF

j_gene: TRBJ1-5
abundance: .
d_gene: .
v_gene: TRBV19
CDR3nt: TGTGCCAGTACTCCGGGGGATTGGAGCAATCAGCCCCAGCATTTT
CDR3aa: CASTPGDWSNQPQHF

j_gene: TRBJ2-4
abundance: .
d_gene: .
v_gene: TRBV6-1
CDR3nt: TGTGCCAGCAGTGAAGCTATTAAAAACATTCAGTACTTC
CDR3aa: CASSEAIKNIQYF

j_gene: TRBJ2-7
abundance: .
d_gene: .
v_gene: TRBV7-2
CDR3nt: TGTGCCAGCAGCTTATACCCTAGCCCTGCCGAGCAGTACTTC
CDR3aa: CASSLYPSPAEQYF

j_gene: TRBJ1-2
abundance: .
d_gene: TRBD1
v_gene: TRBV6-5
CDR3nt: TGTGCCAGCAGGGGACAGGGGGCCTATGGCTACACCTTC
CDR3aa: CASRGQGAYGYTF

j_gene: TRBJ2-7
abundance: .
d_gene: TRBD1
v_gene: TRBV7-2
CDR3nt: TGTGCCAGCAGCTTATTCGGGACAGGGGGCCTCTCCCCCTACGAGCAGTACTTC
CDR3aa: CASSLFGTGGLSPYEQYF

j_gene: TRBJ2-1
abundance: .
d_gene: .
v_gene: TRBV5-1
CDR3nt: TGCGCCAGCAGCTTGGAAGGTGGTGAGCAGTTCTTC
CDR3aa: CASSLEGGEQFF

j_gene: TRBJ2-2
abundance: .
d_gene: .
v_gene: TRBV27
CDR3nt: TGTGCCAGCAGTTTTAGGGGGACTATCGTCGGCGGGGAGCTGTTTTTT
CDR3aa: CASSFRGTIVGGELFF

j_gene: TRBJ2-5
abundance: .
d_gene: TRBD2
v_gene: TRBV10-3
CDR3nt: TGTGCCATCAGTGACTCCGGGACTAGCGGGACCCAGTACTTC
CDR3aa: CAISDSGTSGTQYF

j_gene: TRBJ2-1
abundance: .
d_gene: TRBD2
v_gene: TRBV7-6
CDR3nt: TGTGCCAGCAGCTTAGTTCTAGCGGGAGACCCCCTGGATGAGCAGTTCTTC
CDR3aa: CASSLVLAGDPLDEQFF

j_gene: TRBJ2-3
abundance: .
d_gene: .
v_gene: TRBV21-1
CDR3nt: TGTGCCAGCAGCTCATGGACAGGGGATACGCAGTATTTT
CDR3aa: CASSSWTGDTQYF

j_gene: TRBJ2-7
abundance: few
d_gene: .
v_gene: TRBV6-5
CDR3nt: TGTGCCAGCACCCCAGGGTGGGCCTACGAGCAGTACTTC
CDR3aa: CASTPGWAYEQYF

j_gene: TRBJ1-2
abundance: .
d_gene: .
v_gene: TRBV2
CDR3nt: TGTGCCAGCAGTTCGGGATTCTCTACGGGTGGCTACACCTTC
CDR3aa: CASSSGFSTGGYTF

j_gene: TRBJ2-1
abundance: few
d_gene: .
v_gene: TRBV7-6
CDR3nt: TGTGCCAGCAGCGGCAGGGAAGGTGAGCAGTTCTTC
CDR3aa: CASSGREGEQFF

j_gene: TRBJ1-5
abundance: few
d_gene: .
v_gene: TRBV27
CDR3nt: TGTGCCAGCAGTCCTACTCGGGGGGATTCGGTCCAGCCCCAGCATTTT
CDR3aa: CASSPTRGDSVQPQHF